This T cell receptor beta chain derives from a study of OX40 agonist ivuxolimab in advanced cancers. About the study as a whole: The costimulatory receptor OX40 (CD134) was targeted by ivuxolimab, a fully human IgG2 agonistic monoclonal antibody. Patients were allowed to have had prior anti-PD-1, anti-PD-L1 or anti-CTLA-4 therapy, and roughly two fifths of the dose-escalation patients had been treated with checkpoint inhibitors. Partial responses were achieved by three dose-escalation patients, of whom one had hepatocellular carcinoma and two had cutaneous melanoma. Peripheral TCRbeta sequencing aimed to test whether ivuxolimab altered TCR sequence diversity and caused clonal T-cell expansion. The paper describes the monotherapy dose-escalation part (N of about 52 patients) of the phase I trial of ivuxolimab. A male proportion of roughly 80% and a mean age of approximately 58 years, ranging from 23 to 79, were recorded for the dose-escalation cohort. Of the roughly 50 dose-escalation patients, hepatocellular carcinoma was present in about 20, melanoma in approximately 15, renal cell carcinoma in 9 and head and neck cancer in 9. Intravenous ivuxolimab was administered to patients every 2 weeks at six dose levels: 0.01, 0.1, 0.3, 1.5, 3 and 10 mg/kg.

From the germline V gene, CDR1 is SNHLY and CDR2 is FYNNEI. Including cysteine and phenylalanine, the CDR3 has 12 amino acids. The sequence is cut down to CDR3 DNA, 36 bases in frame from base 1. The junction shows trimming of 1 base on V and 7 bases on J, plus 6 bases between the germline ends. Overall results and qualifications from the work: Partial responders in the 0.1-3.0 mg/kg groups had among the lowest normalized peripheral clonal expansion, especially among CD8+ T cells. Low levels of normalized T-cell clonal expansion were also seen in some patients who did not respond. The antigen specificity of the clonally expanded peripheral T cells was not determined. On average, CD8+ T cells showed more expanded clones than CD4+ T cells after ivuxolimab. At doses from 0.1 to 3.0 mg/kg, clonal expansion was seen in both CD4+ and CD8+ blood T cells between baseline and week 6.

A word on this clone: The target of this receptor is not known. No quality values exist for individual bases; no much larger clone is one base distant.

The trial excluded patients who had a history of autoimmune disease or were on systemic immunosuppression. Peripheral blood for TCR sequencing was collected from all dose cohorts at baseline, on cycle 4 day 1, and on cycle 7 day 1. Samples came from an open-label, multicenter, first-in-human phase I dose-escalation trial of ivuxolimab. Adults with locally advanced or metastatic melanoma, renal cell, hepatocellular, or head and neck squamous cell carcinoma were enrolled in the trial. CD4+ and CD8+ T cells were sorted separately from peripheral blood before TCR sequencing. Genomic DNA was extracted from sorted cells for sequencing of the TCRbeta CDR3 region. TCRbeta CDR3 regions were sequenced using the immunoSEQ Assay. What TCRdb holds here is the immuneACCESS table cut down to in-frame rearrangements. Part of the clones is not present; checked against another copy, under half of the missing clones reflect an unresolved V gene, and the others are unexplained. The sample table records 53,000 or so clones; around 77% of these occur just once. Under 2.5% of the sample lies in the top ten.

The chain uses TRBV2 and TRBJ2-3; a confident D gene designation cannot be given. The sequencing used CD4+ or CD8+ T cells sorted from blood, collected in a trial of the OX40 agonist ivuxolimab. This TCR was sampled from an adult with an advanced solid tumor such as melanoma, head and neck, liver or kidney cancer. The DNA sequence follows: TGTGCCAGCAGTGAAGGCCTATATACGCAGTATTTT. This yields the protein CASSEGLYTQYF.